This T cell receptor beta chain emerged from a study of metastatic and nonmetastatic thyroid tumors. Study-wide points: For both blood and tumor, malignant thyroid tumors reportedly showed significantly higher TCR beta diversity than benign nodules did.

Of note for this clone: Its antigen is as yet unknown.

Germline CDR1 DFQATT, CDR2 SNEGSKA (reference sequence). Trimming took 5 bases from V and 2 from J, leaving 10 bases between them. The CDR3 contains 13 residues. The authors' processing: The study's classifier, a distant-metastasis tool for papillary thyroid cancer, was built using CDR3 differences across clinicopathological groups. TCRdb reanalyzed the PCR reads via MiXCR. The V and J calls here are based on TCRdb, not the publication. The data hold approximately 25,000 clones, with 20% to 30% observed a single time. Patients underwent thyroid surgery, and none had received any treatment before it. This sequence joins TRBV20-1 and TRBJ1-5, with D possibly matching TRBD1 (6 bases). The sequencing input was blood. The receptor comes from a male donor with papillary thyroid cancer or a benign thyroid nodule (not recorded which). Some clones in this sample may be carry-over from other donors' samples. Here the CDR3 reads CSAGGKGNQPQHF. The DNA for the CDR3 is TGCAGTGCTGGGGGCAAGGGCAATCAGCCCCAGCATTTT.